This T cell receptor (beta chain) emerged from a study of cytomegalovirus exposure and HLA in healthy donors. Whole-study context: It was reported in a later analysis that the same platform had been used for the 110 or so validation repertoires as for the 666 first-cohort repertoires.

Broader study findings: As confirmed in vitro, three CMV-associated chains were specific for CMV antigens.

Profiled with immunoSEQ multiplex PCR; TCRdb holds only in-frame clones, not every one. Seen here are 130,000 or so clones, roughly 91% observed once, and the top ten hold 3% to 3.5%. A word on this clone: Antigen: not known.

J gave up 1 base and V 1 base, and 8 bases lay outside the gene matches. The CDR3 totals 16 residues. Per germline, CDR1 SQVTM and CDR2 ANQGSEA. The chain recombines TRBV29-1 with TRBJ1-1; 8 nucleotides line up with TRBD1. The sequenced sample was PBMCs. The sequence was collected from a man in his thirties or forties in good health and CMV-seronegative. CDR3: CSVEGYLQGGNTEAFF. The CDR3 DNA follows: TGCAGCGTTGAAGGTTACCTACAGGGGGGGAACACTGAAGCTTTCTTT.